These 23 T cell receptor beta chains share one sample of origin, sequenced in a study of T cell responses to AZD1222 COVID-19 vaccine. Assay used: immunoSEQ multiplex PCR; TCRdb lists only in-frame clones, some missing. The repertoire consists of fewer than 150,000 clones, with approximately 91% occurring once and the leading ten covering approximately 4.5%. Material: peripheral blood, obtained on day 0 of AZD1222 vaccination. These receptors all come from an adult in good health.

This chain joins TRBV5-1 and TRBJ2-7; a weak D match, TRBD1 (5 bases). CDR3 size: 15 residues. The ends were cut back, 0 bases at V and 0 bases at J, with 10 bases in the middle. The germline gives CDR1 SGHRS, CDR2 YFSETQ. The CDR3 loop is CASSLEGAVSYEQYF. The CDR3 DNA is TGCGCCAGCAGCTTGGAAGGGGCCGTCTCCTACGAGCAGTACTTC.

The chain joins TRBV7-8 to TRBJ2-1; 8 nucleotides line up with TRBD2. Germline lookup yields CDR1 SGHVS and CDR2 FQNEAQ. The CDR3 covers 15 residues. Losses at the gene ends were 5 bases for V and 1 base for J; bases not matched to a gene: 4. This CDR3 reads CASSPSGRSYNEQFF. CDR3 in DNA: TGTGCCAGCAGCCCGAGCGGGAGATCCTACAATGAGCAGTTCTTC.

This clone was observed a single time. Likely a read error: the CDR3 ends without its conserved phenylalanine or tryptophan. Because the CDR3's place on the DNA is in doubt, the DNA is left out and the CDR3 is given as listed by TCRdb. The chain has TRBV21-1 and TRBJ1-1. TRBV21-1 is labeled a pseudogene. 12 amino acids form the CDR3, both terminal residues included. Here the CDR3 reads CASSKEMRNPLL.

V usage is TRBV3-1 (or the pseudogene TRBV3-2) and J usage is TRBJ2-1; TRBD2 aligns across 13 bases. Germline-derived CDR1 and CDR2 are LGHDT and YNNKEL (reference sequence). The CDR3 length is 19 residues. V shed 6 bases, J shed 3 bases, and the junction held 14 bases outside the gene matches. The CDR3 DNA sequence: TGTGCCAGCAGTCCTTCCCGACTAGCGGGAGGCACGCTCTACAATGAGCAGTTCTTC. As protein: CASSPSRLAGGTLYNEQFF.

The V call is TRBV5-6, the J call TRBJ2-7; the D gene is possibly TRBD1 (6 bases). V lost 3 bases and J 3 bases, leaving 16 bases between the germline ends. CDR1 is SGHDT and CDR2 is YYEEEE in the germline V gene. The CDR3 contains 15 residues. Here the CDR3 DNA reads TGTGCCAGCAGCTCGCAGGGGTCCCGTTTCTACGAGCAGTACTTC. Amino acid sequence: CASSSQGSRFYEQYF.

The rearrangement links TRBV18 to TRBJ1-3; no clear D gene. The V gene's germline CDR1 is KGHSH and CDR2 LQKENI. The CDR3 contains 13 residues. With 4 bases removed from V and 3 bases from J, the gap between germline ends came to 7 bases. DNA for the CDR3: TGTGCCAGCTCACGGGAGGGTGGAAACACCATATATTTT. As protein: CASSREGGNTIYF. Supplemented by reference TRBV18 and TRBJ1-3, the full variable domain reads NAGVMQNPRHLVRRRGQEARLRCSPMKGHSHVYWYRQLPEEGLKFMVYLQKENIIDESGMPKERFSAEFPKEGPSILRIQQVVRGDSAAYFCASSREGGNTIYFGEGSWLTVV.

The chain links TRBV20-1 to TRBJ1-1; D unclear. The CDR3 has 11 amino acids. Trimming removed 7 bases at V and 0 bases at J, with 6 bases between. Germline loops: CDR1 DFQATT, CDR2 SNEGSKA (reference sequence). Written as DNA, the CDR3 is TGCAGTGGGGTCATGAACACTGAAGCTTTCTTT. This translates into CSGVMNTEAFF.

The chain uses TRBV6-4 and TRBJ2-7; 13 bases are shared with TRBD2. Looked up from germline, CDR1 is MRHNA and CDR2 is SNTAGT. This CDR3 comprises 14 residues. The V segment lost 6 bases and the J segment 6 bases; nucleotides outside the gene matches: 5. CDR3 sequence reads: CASRGLAGEGEQYF. DNA for the CDR3: TGTGCCAGCAGAGGACTAGCGGGAGAGGGCGAGCAGTACTTC.

The V call is TRBV4-1, the J call TRBJ1-5; no reliable D call. The V gene's germline CDR1 is MGHRA and CDR2 YSYEKL. The V end was cut by 1 base, the J end by 6 bases, with 7 bases between. The CDR3 runs to 13 residues. In nucleotides, the CDR3 is TGCGCCAGCAGCCAAGTAGCGGGTCAGCCCCAGCATTTT. This translates into CASSQVAGQPQHF.

The V call is TRBV5-1, the J call TRBJ1-1; D may be TRBD1 (6 bases). V dropped 7 bases and J dropped 0 bases, with 16 bases sitting between them. The germline V gene has CDR1 SGHRS and CDR2 YFSETQ. The CDR3 is made up of 15 amino acids. The CDR3 reads CASGGASTMNTEAFF. In nucleotides, the CDR3 is TGCGCCAGCGGGGGGGCCTCAACGATGAACACTGAAGCTTTCTTT. Full variable domain (rest looked up from reference TRBV5-1 and TRBJ1-1): KAGVTQTPRYLIKTRGQQVTLSCSPISGHRSVSWYQQTPGQGLQFLFEYFSETQRNKGNFPGRFSGRQFSNSRSEMNVSTLELGDSALYLCASGGASTMNTEAFFGQGTRLTVV.

The CDR3 region is CASSIQVGRNEKLFF. The CDR3, as DNA: TGCGCCAGCAGCATACAGGTGGGGAGAAATGAAAAACTGTTTTTT. The chain couples TRBV5-1 to TRBJ1-4; a possible D gene is TRBD1 (5 bases). The germline V gene has CDR1 SGHRS and CDR2 YFSETQ. Trimming removed 4 bases from V and 5 bases from J, with 15 bases in between. The CDR3 is made up of 15 amino acids.

The chain uses TRBV28 and TRBJ2-1, with D uncertain. The CDR3 has 15 residues. The V gene lost 3 bases and the J gene lost 0 bases, with 9 bases spanning the gap. Germline CDR1 MDHEN, CDR2 SYDVKM. CDR3 sequence: CASSFSESSYNEQFF. For the CDR3, the DNA is TGTGCCAGCAGTTTCTCGGAGAGCTCCTACAATGAGCAGTTCTTC.

This clone came up once. The chain carries TRBV28 and TRBJ2-7, with 7 bases that match TRBD1. The V gene end was trimmed by 6 bases and the J gene end by 2 bases; junction bases not matched to a gene: 7. The CDR3 runs 14 residues. CDR1 and CDR2 (germline): MDHEN, SYDVKM. CDR3 nucleotide sequence: TGTGCCAGCAGAATGGGACAGACACCCTACGAGCAGTACTTC. Protein sequence: CASRMGQTPYEQYF.

DNA of the CDR3: TGTGCCAGCTCGACACCCTCGAAAGACTACGAGCAGTACTTC. Protein: CASSTPSKDYEQYF. V and J are TRBV28 and TRBJ2-7; D uncertain. Germline values: CDR1 MDHEN, CDR2 SYDVKM. Trimming removed 8 bases at V and 3 bases at J, with 17 bases between. This CDR3 is built from 14 residues.

V usage is TRBV13 and J usage is TRBJ1-2, with TRBD1 as a possible D gene (6 bases). V gave up 5 bases and J gave up 3 bases, with 16 bases separating them. Germline V gene data show CDR1 as PRHDT and CDR2 as FYEKMQ (reference sequence). The CDR3 is made up of 15 amino acids. DNA of the CDR3: TGTGCCAGCAGCGAGGGGGGAGAAAGGGACTATGGCTACACCTTC. Translation: CASSEGGERDYGYTF. The variable domain in full, completed from reference TRBV13 and TRBJ1-2, reads AAGVIQSPRHLIKEKRETATLKCYPIPRHDTVYWYQQGPGQDPQFLISFYEKMQSDKGSIPDRFSAQQFSDYHSELNMSSLELGDSALYFCASSEGGERDYGYTFGSGTRLTVV.

The chain employs TRBV28 and TRBJ2-3, with 9 bases aligning to TRBD2. Germline V lookup: CDR1 MDHEN, CDR2 SYDVKM. J was trimmed by 3 bases and V by 5 bases; bases with no gene match: 6. CDR3 length: 15 residues. The CDR3 coding sequence is TGTGCCAGCAGTGGTAGCGGGAGTGCGACAGATACGCAGTATTTT. Its translation: CASSGSGSATDTQYF.

The chain combines TRBV15 with TRBJ2-7; 9 nucleotides match TRBD1. With 3 bases clipped from V and 3 bases from J, the junction kept 6 bases outside the gene matches. The germline V gene encodes CDR1 LNHNV and CDR2 YYDKDF (reference sequence). The CDR3 is 15 residues long. The CDR3, as DNA: TGTGCCACCAGCAGCGAAGGGACAGGGAGCTACGAGCAGTACTTC. Amino acids: CATSSEGTGSYEQYF. The variable domain in full, completed from reference TRBV15 and TRBJ2-7, reads DAMVIQNPRYQVTQFGKPVTLSCSQTLNHNVMYWYQQKSSQAPKLLFHYYDKDFNNEADTPDNFQSRRPNTSFCFLDIRSPGLGDTAMYLCATSSEGTGSYEQYFGPGTRLTVT.

This clone was seen a few times. V and J are TRBV4-1 and TRBJ1-5; the D is unclear. Trimming took 2 bases from V and 4 from J, leaving 15 bases between them. CDR3 size: 16 residues. Germline-derived CDR1 and CDR2 are MGHRA and YSYEKL. CDR3 coding DNA: TGCGCCAGCAGCCAAATAACAGCTACTTTAAATCAGCCCCAGCATTTT. Its protein is CASSQITATLNQPQHF.

A word on this clone: Other nucleotide sequences from this sample produce the same CDR3. This chain connects TRBV30 to TRBJ1-1; D unclear. CDR1 and CDR2 from the germline V gene are GTSNPN and SVGIG (reference sequence). This CDR3 comprises 11 residues. V was cut by 0 bases and J by 2 bases, with 1 base left in between. CDR3 residues: CAWSVNTEAFF. CDR3 nucleotide sequence: TGTGCCTGGAGTGTAAACACTGAAGCTTTCTTT.

This chain joins TRBV6-5 and TRBJ2-1, with 9 bases aligning to TRBD2. V gave up 6 bases and J gave up 5 bases; unmatched junction bases: 5. CDR1 is MNHEY and CDR2 is SVGAGI in the germline V gene. The CDR3 is 14 amino acids. The CDR3 coding sequence is TGTGCCAGCAGCCGACTAGCGGATAACAATGAGCAGTTCTTC. This gives the protein CASSRLADNNEQFF.

V and J are TRBV4-1 and TRBJ2-7; D might be TRBD1 (7 bases). Between the trimmed V and J ends, which lost 1 base and 5 bases, there was a span of 12 bases. Germline CDR1 reads MGHRA; CDR2 reads YSYEKL. The length of the CDR3 is 14 residues. CDR3 protein: CASSQVQGGNEQYF. CDR3 DNA: TGCGCCAGCAGCCAAGTCCAGGGGGGAAACGAGCAGTACTTC.

This chain uses TRBV12-3 or TRBV12-4 with TRBJ1-2; D remains unclear. This CDR3 has 12 residues. The ends were cut back, 3 bases at V and 4 bases at J, with 6 bases in the middle. CDR3 protein: CASSFTLYGYTF. CDR3 nucleotides: TGTGCCAGCAGTTTCACCCTCTATGGCTACACCTTC.

Worth noting for this clone: This CDR3 is also generated by other DNA sequences in the sample. The chain links TRBV28 to TRBJ2-7, with 13 nucleotides matching TRBD2. CDR1 is MDHEN, CDR2 SYDVKM, per germline. The CDR3 loop spans 15 amino acids. Trimming took 4 bases from V and 4 from J; bases not matched to a gene: 4. The CDR3 DNA follows: TGTGCCAGCAGTTCACCGGGACTAGCGGGATACGAGCAGTACTTC. Protein sequence: CASSSPGLAGYEQYF.